These 20 T cell receptor beta chains originate from one sample sequenced in a study of T cells in Graves' hyperthyroidism and ophthalmopathy (dated by TCRdb to the late 2010s). The library was generated by multiplex PCR. The listed sequencing device is Illumina HiSeq 2000. The TCR beta CDR3 regions were amplified from RNA transcripts. A first-round RT-PCR of the TCR CDR3 used the HTBI primer set with the Qiagen OneStep RT-PCR kit. TCRdb reprocessing: public reads trimmed at Q25 with fastp, clones called with MiXCR, in-frame beta chains kept. Identical CDR3 protein sequences are pooled into one entry, listed with their most common genes and DNA. The sample includes a few hundred thousand distinct CDR3 sequences, with approximately 15% observed a single time. Of the sample, around 55% falls within the top ten clones. Sequencing was performed on blood. The source of these receptors is a woman aged 55-75 years with Graves' ophthalmopathy.

The V gene is TRBV7-2, the J gene TRBJ2-1; 9 positions agree with TRBD1. The CDR3 has 15 amino acids. Germline V lookup: CDR1 SGHTA, CDR2 FQGNSA. V was clipped by 4 bases and J by 14 bases; unmatched bases: 15. The chain's CDR3 is CASSSGTGSLLEEFF. The DNA of the CDR3 is TGTGCCAGCAGCTCCGGGACAGGGTCCCTACTGGAGGAGTTCTTC.

This chain joins TRBV18 and TRBJ1-4, with 9 bases fitting TRBD1. The germline V gene encodes CDR1 KGHSH and CDR2 LQKENI. Trimming at V came to 4 bases and at J to 0 bases, leaving 15 bases not matched to a gene. The CDR3 covers 20 residues. In nucleotides, the CDR3 is TGTGCCAGCTCACGTTACTCGACAGGGGGTGTATCTGCAACTAATGAAAAACTGTTTTTT. It codes for CASSRYSTGGVSATNEKLFF. The whole variable domain, remainder taken from reference TRBV18 and TRBJ1-4, is NAGVMQNPRHLVRRRGQEARLRCSPMKGHSHVYWYRQLPEEGLKFMVYLQKENIIDESGMPKERFSAEFPKEGPSILRIQQVVRGDSAAYFCASSRYSTGGVSATNEKLFFGSGTQLSVL.

In this sample, this clonotype turned up a few times. With a much larger clone just one base away, this may be a read error. The chain couples TRBV28 to TRBJ2-7; D not certain. CDR1 is MDHEN, CDR2 SYDVKM, per germline. The ends were cut back, 6 bases at V and 7 bases at J, with 13 bases in the middle. The CDR3 contains 12 residues. CDR3 coding DNA: TGTGCCAGCAGCATACCGAGCCGGGAGCAGTACTTC. Its protein is CASSIPSREQYF.

This clonotype came up once. This chain connects TRBV12-3 or TRBV12-4 to TRBJ2-3; 11 positions match TRBD2. Losses at the gene ends were 6 bases for V and 2 bases for J; bases not matched to a gene: 10. The CDR3 spans 17 residues. CDR3 protein: CASSRTGTSGHTDTQYF. The CDR3 nucleotides are TGTGCCAGCAGCAGGACAGGGACTAGCGGACACACAGATACGCAGTATTTT.

This clonotype was detected ten times or more. The chain couples TRBV27 to TRBJ1-1; D is undetermined. The V and J ends lost 0 bases and 2 bases respectively, with 7 bases between them. Germline lookup yields CDR1 MNHEY and CDR2 SMNVEV (reference sequence). CDR3 length equals 14 residues. The CDR3 loop reads CASSLSAENTEAFF. CDR3 coding DNA: TGTGCCAGCAGTTTATCAGCAGAAAACACTGAAGCTTTCTTT.

This clonotype was counted a few times. This chain joins TRBV19 and TRBJ2-3, with TRBD1 identical over 9 bases. This CDR3 is built from 15 residues. CDR1 and CDR2 (germline): LNHDA, SQIVND (reference sequence). After removal of 5 bases from V and 1 base from J, the junction contained 4 bases not matched to a gene. The CDR3 is CASSAGQGRTDTQYF. DNA for the CDR3: TGTGCCAGTAGTGCGGGACAGGGACGCACAGATACGCAGTATTTT.

Ten or more counts support this clonotype. V usage is TRBV6-5 and J usage is TRBJ2-7, with 9 bases matching TRBD1. The junction had 10 bases not matched to a gene; V was cut back by 0 bases and J by 4 bases. CDR3 length equals 17 residues. Looked up from germline, CDR1 is MNHEY and CDR2 is SVGAGI. DNA for the CDR3: TGTGCCAGCAGTTACTCGAGTATGGGGACAGGGTTTTACGAGCAGTACTTC. Protein sequence: CASSYSSMGTGFYEQYF.

The rearrangement joins TRBV6-1 to TRBJ2-1; TRBD1 matches at 10 bases. The CDR3 loop spans 15 amino acids. With V trimmed by 6 bases and J by 5 bases, 7 bases remained unmatched. The germline CDR1 and CDR2 sequences are MNHNS and SASEGT. The CDR3 DNA follows: TGTGCCAGCAGGGACCCGGGACAGGGGAACAATGAGCAGTTCTTC. It encodes CASRDPGQGNNEQFF.

The table lists this clonotype with a few counts. The chain links TRBV7-3 to TRBJ2-3; a weak D match, TRBD1 (6 bases). The germline CDR1 and CDR2 sequences are SGHTA and FQGTGA. The CDR3 has 13 amino acids. The V end was cut by 5 bases, the J end by 4 bases, with 10 bases between. The CDR3 bases are TGTGCCAGCAGCAACTCAGGGGCAGATACGCAGTATTTT. Translated: CASSNSGADTQYF.

In its sample, this clonotype was seen many times. V and J are TRBV6-5 and TRBJ1-1, with D possibly matching TRBD1 (6 bases). This CDR3 has 15 residues. The V end lost 0 bases, the J end lost 1 base, and 9 bases lay between the germline ends. Germline values: CDR1 MNHEY, CDR2 SVGAGI. The CDR3 nucleotides read TGTGCCAGCAGTTACTCGGGGGCCTCGAACACTGAAGCTTTCTTT. It yields the protein CASSYSGASNTEAFF.

This clonotype was counted at least ten times. This sequence joins TRBV7-2 and TRBJ2-3; D remains ambiguous. The CDR3 is 13 residues long. From germline, CDR1 is SGHTA and CDR2 FQGNSA. V lost 3 bases, J lost 7 bases, and 11 bases lay in between. DNA for the CDR3: TGTGCCAGCAGCTTTTCTTCTTCCAATACGCAGTATTTT. This sequence encodes CASSFSSSNTQYF. Looking up the rest from reference TRBV7-2 and TRBJ2-3 gives the full variable domain: GAGVSQSPSNKVTEKGKDVELRCDPISGHTALYWYRQSLGQGLEFLIYFQGNSAPDKSGLPSDRFSAERTGGSVSTLTIQRTQQEDSAVYLCASSFSSSNTQYFGPGTRLTVL.

A note on this clonotype: Relative to the germline gene, one junction end is altered; a read error may explain this. This chain uses TRBV7-9 with TRBJ2-2, with a weak D call TRBD2 (6 bases). The CDR3 is 14 amino acids. CDR1 is SEHNR and CDR2 is FQNEAQ in the germline V gene (reference sequence). This CDR3 reads CAGREEGRTGELFF. DNA of the CDR3: TGTGCCGGCAGGGAGGAGGGTCGCACCGGGGAGCTGTTTTTT.

The sample holds a few counts of this clonotype. The chain recombines TRBV27 with TRBJ1-1; D is ambiguous. Germline CDR1 is MNHEY and CDR2 is SMNVEV (reference sequence). This CDR3 has 13 residues. Deletions cut 2 bases from V and 8 bases from J, with 12 bases between. In DNA, the CDR3 is TGTGCCAGCAGTTTAGGGCCGCGGTACGAAGCTTTCTTT. Its translation is CASSLGPRYEAFF.

This clonotype occurred many times. This chain joins TRBV18 and TRBJ1-1; D not certain. CDR1 and CDR2 (germline): KGHSH, LQKENI. V gave up 0 bases and J gave up 5 bases, with 13 bases separating them. This CDR3 region has 15 residues. The CDR3 region is CASSPPNVFKTEAFF. DNA of the CDR3: TGTGCCAGCTCACCACCGAACGTATTCAAAACTGAAGCTTTCTTT.

This clonotype appeared many times. The rearrangement links TRBV20-1 to TRBJ2-3, with 8 bases identical to TRBD1. The CDR3 runs to 15 residues. V trimming: 2 bases; J trimming: 5 bases; junction bases outside the gene matches: 9. Germline V gene data show CDR1 as DFQATT and CDR2 as SNEGSKA (reference sequence). CDR3 DNA sequence: TGCAGTGCTAGACCCGGGACAGGCAGGGAAGATACGCAGTATTTT. As protein: CSARPGTGREDTQYF.

About this clonotype itself: A read error may be the cause here, since a much bigger clone is one base away. V usage is TRBV5-1 and J usage is TRBJ2-7; a possible D gene is TRBD1 (6 bases). V lost 0 bases and J 4 bases, leaving 17 bases between the germline ends. CDR1 is SGHRS, CDR2 YFSETQ, per germline. The CDR3 runs to 16 residues. The CDR3 region is CASSLAGRERGYEQYF. In DNA form, the CDR3 reads TGCGCCAGCAGCTTGGCCGGAAGAGAAAGGGGGTACGAGCAGTACTTC.

This clonotype was observed many times. The genes are TRBV11-3 and TRBJ2-5; weak D call: TRBD1 (6 bases). Germline V gene lookup returns CDR1 SGHNT and CDR2 YENEEA. The CDR3 contains 13 residues. Trimming took 4 bases from V and 3 from J, leaving 9 bases between them. This CDR3 reads CASSYPGEETQYF. As DNA, the CDR3 is TGTGCCAGCAGCTACCCAGGGGAAGAGACCCAGTACTTC.

The chain employs TRBV7-2 and TRBJ1-3, with 7 bases matching TRBD1. Germline V CDR1 and CDR2: SGHTA, FQGNSA. The ends lost 4 bases at V and 0 bases at J; junction bases unmatched: 9. The CDR3 is 17 amino acids. The DNA of the CDR3 is TGTGCCAGCAGCTCCGCCGGGACAGAGATCTCTGGAAACACCATATATTTT. Its translation is CASSSAGTEISGNTIYF.

The sample holds many counts of this clonotype. The rearrangement uses TRBV6-2 or TRBV6-3 and TRBJ1-1; D possibly corresponds to TRBD1 (6 bases). Germline V gene data show CDR1 as MNHEY and CDR2 as SVGEGT. This CDR3 comprises 13 residues. V gave up 6 bases and J gave up 5 bases, with 13 bases separating them. This CDR3 reads CASSVQGSTEAFF. The CDR3 DNA follows: TGTGCCAGCAGCGTACAGGGTTCGACTGAAGCTTTCTTT.

The chain links TRBV6-1 to TRBJ1-1, with 7 bases matching TRBD1. The CDR3 sequence is 14 residues long. CDR1 MNHNS and CDR2 SASEGT come from the germline V gene. J was trimmed by 3 bases and V by 6 bases; bases with no gene match: 7. As DNA, the CDR3 is TGTGCCAGCAGCCCACAGGGGTATCACACTGAAGCTTTCTTT. It codes for CASSPQGYHTEAFF.